Presented here are 4 T cell receptor beta chains from one specimen sequenced in a study of response to subunit inactivated influenza vaccine. TCRdb independently ran MiXCR on the RT-PCR reads; one entry per CDR3 protein. This table holds about 540,000 distinct CDR3 sequences, roughly 25% found once. The same data also went into a second study, on T cells expressing NK-cell markers. In that study: 5'RACE template switching with UMIs produced the TCR beta cDNA.

The source was CD4+ T cells sorted from PBMCs, collected approximately 13 days after vaccination. The origin of the receptors is a man aged 45 to 65 who received an inactivated influenza vaccine.

This clonotype was seen a handful of times. V is TRBV15 and J is TRBJ2-5; 8 bases fit TRBD1. The junction had 13 bases not matched to a gene; V was cut back by 1 base and J by 3 bases. The CDR3 is made up of 18 amino acids. The germline CDR1 and CDR2 sequences are LNHNV and YYDKDF (reference sequence). The DNA of the CDR3 is TGTGCCACCAGCAGAGTTAGGACAGGGATAGGCTTTGAAGAGACCCAGTACTTC. Protein product: CATSRVRTGIGFEETQYF.

The chain's CDR3 is CASSYVGTGLYGYTF. The CDR3 coding sequence is TGTGCCAGCAGTTACGTTGGGACAGGATTATATGGCTACACCTTC. The genes are TRBV6-5 and TRBJ1-2; 8 bases line up with TRBD1. This CDR3 is built from 15 residues. From germline, CDR1 is MNHEY and CDR2 SVGAGI. The junction had 7 bases not matched to a gene; V was cut back by 2 bases and J by 5 bases.

A word on this clonotype: At one boundary the junction diverges from the germline segment, which might be a read error. This rearrangement joins TRBV20-1 to TRBJ2-5; the D gene is possibly TRBD2 (6 bases). The V gene's germline CDR1 is DFQATT and CDR2 SNEGSKA (reference sequence). The CDR3 length is 10 residues. The CDR3 nucleotides read TGCAGTGCTAGCATGGACGGGGGAGTTTTC. Translating it yields CSASMDGGVF.

The gene calls are TRBV30 and TRBJ2-6; tentative D call: TRBD1 (6 bases). Germline CDR1 and CDR2: GTSNPN and SVGIG (reference sequence). The ends were cut back, 3 bases at V and 0 bases at J, with 15 bases in the middle. The CDR3 runs to 17 residues. The CDR3 region has the DNA TGTGCCTGGAGCGGTCAGGGGAAGACCTCTGGGGCCAACGTCCTGACTTTC. It is translated as CAWSGQGKTSGANVLTF.